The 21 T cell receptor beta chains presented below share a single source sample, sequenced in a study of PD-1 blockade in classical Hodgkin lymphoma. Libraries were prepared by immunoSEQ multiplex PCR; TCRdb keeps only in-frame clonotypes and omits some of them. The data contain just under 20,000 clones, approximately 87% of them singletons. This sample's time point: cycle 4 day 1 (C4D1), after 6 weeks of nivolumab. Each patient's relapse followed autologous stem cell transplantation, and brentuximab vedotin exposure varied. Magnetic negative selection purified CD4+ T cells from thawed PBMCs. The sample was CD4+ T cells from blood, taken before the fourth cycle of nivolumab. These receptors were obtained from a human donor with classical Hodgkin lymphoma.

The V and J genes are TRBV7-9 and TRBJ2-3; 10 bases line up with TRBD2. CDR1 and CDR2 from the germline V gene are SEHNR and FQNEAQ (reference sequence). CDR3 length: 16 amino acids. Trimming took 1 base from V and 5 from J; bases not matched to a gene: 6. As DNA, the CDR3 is TGTGCCAGCAGCTTAGAAGGGACTAGCGAGGGAGATACGCAGTATTTT. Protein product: CASSLEGTSEGDTQYF.

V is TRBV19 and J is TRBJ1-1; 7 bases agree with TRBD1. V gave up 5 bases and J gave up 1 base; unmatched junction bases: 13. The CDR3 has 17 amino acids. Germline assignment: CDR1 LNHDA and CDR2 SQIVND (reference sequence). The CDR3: CASSLSGGLVRNTEAFF. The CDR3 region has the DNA TGTGCCAGTAGTCTGTCAGGGGGATTGGTTCGGAACACTGAAGCTTTCTTT.

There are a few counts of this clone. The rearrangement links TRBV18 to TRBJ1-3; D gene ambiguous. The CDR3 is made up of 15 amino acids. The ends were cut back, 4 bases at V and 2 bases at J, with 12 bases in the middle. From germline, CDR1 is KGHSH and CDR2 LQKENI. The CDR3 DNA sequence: TGTGCCAGCTCACGGTCTGAGGGTCCTGGAAACACCATATATTTT. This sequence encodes CASSRSEGPGNTIYF.

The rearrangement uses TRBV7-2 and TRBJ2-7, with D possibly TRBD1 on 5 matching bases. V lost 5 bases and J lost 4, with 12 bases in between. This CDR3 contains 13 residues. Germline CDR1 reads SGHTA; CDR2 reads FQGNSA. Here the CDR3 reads CASSDTQVYEQYF. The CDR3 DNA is TGTGCCAGCAGCGATACACAGGTGTACGAGCAGTACTTC.

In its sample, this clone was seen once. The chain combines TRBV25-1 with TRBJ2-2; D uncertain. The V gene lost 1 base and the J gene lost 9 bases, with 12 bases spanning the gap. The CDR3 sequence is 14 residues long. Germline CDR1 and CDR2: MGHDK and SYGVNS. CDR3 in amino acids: CASSEFLGYRELFF. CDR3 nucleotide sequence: TGTGCCAGCAGTGAATTCTTAGGGTATCGGGAGCTGTTTTTT.

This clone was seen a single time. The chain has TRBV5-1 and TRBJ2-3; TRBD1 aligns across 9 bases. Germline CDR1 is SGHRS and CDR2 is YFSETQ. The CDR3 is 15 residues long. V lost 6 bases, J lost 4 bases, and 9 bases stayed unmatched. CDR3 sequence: CASNQIGQGPDTQYF. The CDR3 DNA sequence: TGCGCCAGCAACCAAATTGGACAGGGGCCAGATACGCAGTATTTT.

Written as DNA, the CDR3 is TGCGCCAGCAGCTTGGGGGTCCCCGGAGGAATTTATTACACTGAAGCTTTCTTT. Its protein is CASSLGVPGGIYYTEAFF. This sequence joins TRBV5-1 and TRBJ1-1; D not resolved. CDR3 length: 18 amino acids. CDR1 is SGHRS and CDR2 is YFSETQ in the germline V gene. V gave up 0 bases and J gave up 3 bases, with 21 bases separating them.

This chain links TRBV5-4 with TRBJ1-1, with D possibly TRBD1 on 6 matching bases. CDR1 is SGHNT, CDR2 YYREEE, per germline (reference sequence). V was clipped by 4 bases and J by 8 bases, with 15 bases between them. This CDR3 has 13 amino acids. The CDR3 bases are TGTGCCAGCAGCCCCAGGACAGAGCGGGAAGCTTTCTTT. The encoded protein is CASSPRTEREAFF. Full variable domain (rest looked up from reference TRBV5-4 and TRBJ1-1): ETGVTQSPTHLIKTRGQQVTLRCSSQSGHNTVSWYQQALGQGPQFIFQYYREEENGRGNFPPRFSGLQFPNYSSELNVNALELDDSALYLCASSPRTEREAFFGQGTRLTVV.

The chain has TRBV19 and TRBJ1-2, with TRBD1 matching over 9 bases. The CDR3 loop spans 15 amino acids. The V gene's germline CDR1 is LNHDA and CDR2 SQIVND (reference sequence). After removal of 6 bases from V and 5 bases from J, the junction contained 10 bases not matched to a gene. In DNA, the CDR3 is TGTGCCAGTAGGATACCCGGGACAGGGAATTATGGCTACACCTTC. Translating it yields CASRIPGTGNYGYTF.

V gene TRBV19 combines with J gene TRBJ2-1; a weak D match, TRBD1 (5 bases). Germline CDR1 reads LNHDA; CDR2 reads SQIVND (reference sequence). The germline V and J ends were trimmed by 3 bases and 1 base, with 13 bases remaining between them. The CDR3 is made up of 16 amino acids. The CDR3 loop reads CASSMTATSSYNEQFF. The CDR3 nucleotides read TGTGCCAGTAGTATGACAGCCACCTCTTCCTACAATGAGCAGTTCTTC.

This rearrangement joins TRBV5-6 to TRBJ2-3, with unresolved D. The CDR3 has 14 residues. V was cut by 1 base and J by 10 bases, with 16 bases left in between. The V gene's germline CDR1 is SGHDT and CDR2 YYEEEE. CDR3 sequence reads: CASSLSTVFAPQYF. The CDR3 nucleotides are TGTGCCAGCAGCTTGAGCACGGTCTTTGCCCCGCAGTATTTT.

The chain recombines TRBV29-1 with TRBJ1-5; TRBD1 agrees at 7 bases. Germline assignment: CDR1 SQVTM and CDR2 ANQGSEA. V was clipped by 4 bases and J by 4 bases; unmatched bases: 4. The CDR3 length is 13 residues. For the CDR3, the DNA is TGCAGCGTTGGGACAGGAATTAATCAGCCCCAGCATTTT. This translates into CSVGTGINQPQHF.

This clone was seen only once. CDR3: CASSFRTSQTGDTQYF. The CDR3 DNA reads as TGTGCCAGTAGTTTTCGGACTAGCCAAACCGGGGATACGCAGTATTTT. The chain uses TRBV19 and TRBJ2-3; 8 bases line up with TRBD2. V was clipped by 5 bases and J by 6 bases; unmatched bases: 13. The CDR3 has 16 residues. Per the germline V gene, CDR1 is LNHDA and CDR2 is SQIVND (reference sequence).

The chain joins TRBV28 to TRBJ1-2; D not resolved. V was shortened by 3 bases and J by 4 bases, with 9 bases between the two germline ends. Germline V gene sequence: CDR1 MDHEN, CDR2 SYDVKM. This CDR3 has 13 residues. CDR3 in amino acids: CASSLQATYGYTF. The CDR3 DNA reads TGTGCCAGCAGTTTGCAGGCTACCTATGGCTACACCTTC.

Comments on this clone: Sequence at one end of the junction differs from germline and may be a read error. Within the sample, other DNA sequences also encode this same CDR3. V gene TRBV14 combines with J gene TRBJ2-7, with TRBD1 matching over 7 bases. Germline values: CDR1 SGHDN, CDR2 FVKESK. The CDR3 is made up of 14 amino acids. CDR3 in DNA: TGTGCCAGCAGCACCCGACAGGGTTACTACGAACAGTACTTC. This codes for CASSTRQGYYEQYF.

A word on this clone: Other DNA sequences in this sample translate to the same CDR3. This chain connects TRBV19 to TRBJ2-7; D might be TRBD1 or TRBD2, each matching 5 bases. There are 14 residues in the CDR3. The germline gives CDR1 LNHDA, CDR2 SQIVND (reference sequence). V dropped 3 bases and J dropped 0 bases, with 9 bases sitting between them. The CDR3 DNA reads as TGTGCCAGTAGTATTCGGGGCAGCTCCTACGAGCAGTACTTC. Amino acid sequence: CASSIRGSSYEQYF. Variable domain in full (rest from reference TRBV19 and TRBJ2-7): DGGITQSPKYLFRKEGQNVTLSCEQNLNHDAMYWYRQDPGQGLRLIYYSQIVNDFQKGDIAEGYSVSREKKESFPLTVTSAQKNPTAFYLCASSIRGSSYEQYFGPGTRLTVT.

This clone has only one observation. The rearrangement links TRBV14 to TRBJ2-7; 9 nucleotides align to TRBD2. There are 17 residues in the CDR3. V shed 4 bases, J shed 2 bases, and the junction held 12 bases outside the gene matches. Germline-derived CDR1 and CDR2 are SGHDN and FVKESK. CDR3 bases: TGTGCCAGCAGCCGCTTGGGGAGTAGCGGGAGACCCTACGAGCAGTACTTC. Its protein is CASSRLGSSGRPYEQYF.

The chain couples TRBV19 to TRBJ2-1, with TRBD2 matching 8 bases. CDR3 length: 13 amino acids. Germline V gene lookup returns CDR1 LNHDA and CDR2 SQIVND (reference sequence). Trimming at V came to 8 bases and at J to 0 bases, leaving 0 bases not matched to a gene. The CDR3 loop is CASGTSSYNEQFF. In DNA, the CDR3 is TGTGCCAGTGGGACTAGCTCCTACAATGAGCAGTTCTTC. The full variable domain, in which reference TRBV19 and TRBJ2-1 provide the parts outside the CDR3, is DGGITQSPKYLFRKEGQNVTLSCEQNLNHDAMYWYRQDPGQGLRLIYYSQIVNDFQKGDIAEGYSVSREKKESFPLTVTSAQKNPTAFYLCASGTSSYNEQFFGPGTRLTVL.

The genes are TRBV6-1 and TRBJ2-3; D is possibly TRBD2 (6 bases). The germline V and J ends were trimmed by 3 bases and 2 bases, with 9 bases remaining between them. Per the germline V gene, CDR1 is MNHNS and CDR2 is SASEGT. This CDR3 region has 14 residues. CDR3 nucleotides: TGTGCCAGCAGTGATTCGGGAGCCACAGATACGCAGTATTTT. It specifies CASSDSGATDTQYF.

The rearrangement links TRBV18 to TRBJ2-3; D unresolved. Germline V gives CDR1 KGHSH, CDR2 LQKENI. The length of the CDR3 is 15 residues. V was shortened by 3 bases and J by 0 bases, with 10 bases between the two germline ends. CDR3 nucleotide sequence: TGTGCCAGCTCACCGAGAGAATCTAGCACAGATACGCAGTATTTT. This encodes CASSPRESSTDTQYF.

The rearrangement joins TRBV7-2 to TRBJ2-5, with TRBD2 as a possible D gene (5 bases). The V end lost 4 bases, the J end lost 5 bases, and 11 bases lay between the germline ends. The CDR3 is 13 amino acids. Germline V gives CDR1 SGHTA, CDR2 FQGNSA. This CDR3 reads CASSSSFGETQYF. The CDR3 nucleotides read TGTGCCAGCAGCTCTAGCTTCGGCGAGACCCAGTACTTC.